These 24 T cell receptor beta chains came from one sample sequenced in a study. TCRdb passed the 5' RACE reads through MiXCR, listing each CDR3 protein once. Of thousands of distinct CDR3 sequences in the sample, about 37% were seen once. Sequenced sample: memory CD4+ T cells sorted from blood. Subset indicated: memory CD4+ T cells, CD4+CD45RO+CD25-. The receptors stem from a female donor with breast cancer.

This chain uses TRBV10-3 with TRBJ1-2; TRBD1 matches at 9 bases. The CDR3 totals 14 residues. Germline CDR1 reads ENHRY; CDR2 reads SYGVKD. After removal of 5 bases from V and 3 bases from J, the junction contained 4 bases not matched to a gene. The chain's CDR3 is CAISRTGVDYGYTF. In DNA form, the CDR3 reads TGTGCCATCAGTCGGACAGGGGTGGACTATGGCTACACCTTC.

To note about this clonotype: Compared with germline, one end of the junction differs, possibly owing to a read error. J is TRBJ2-7 and V is TRBV7-2; TRBD1 might be the D (6 bases). The CDR3 is made up of 13 amino acids. Per germline, CDR1 SGHTA and CDR2 FQGNSA. The CDR3 sequence: CASSSGGAYERYF. DNA for the CDR3: TGTGCCAGCAGCTCTGGGGGCGCCTACGAGCGGTACTTC.

V and J are TRBV28 and TRBJ2-7; 12 nucleotides agree with TRBD1. This CDR3 has 17 residues. The trim removed 1 base at V and 0 bases at J, leaving 4 bases unmatched. Germline CDR1 MDHEN, CDR2 SYDVKM. The chain's CDR3 is CASSLYGTGGFSYEQYF. The CDR3 coding sequence is TGTGCCAGCAGTTTATATGGGACAGGGGGCTTCTCCTACGAGCAGTACTTC.

This clonotype is labeled medium-sized. J is TRBJ2-1 and V is TRBV12-3 or TRBV12-4; possible D gene TRBD1, 6 bases. The CDR3 has 13 residues. The germline V and J ends were trimmed by 5 bases and 9 bases, with 14 bases remaining between them. CDR3 in amino acids: CASSPPGAAEQFF. The CDR3, as DNA: TGTGCCAGCAGTCCCCCAGGGGCCGCTGAGCAGTTCTTC.

Details on this clonotype: It may be a read error: a sequence one base away is much more abundant. The CDR3 DNA follows: TGCAGTGCTGGTAGTTGGAGGGAGACCCAGTACTTC. This encodes CSAGSWRETQYF. The V call is TRBV20-1, the J call TRBJ2-5; a possible D gene is TRBD2 (5 bases). Germline V CDR1 and CDR2: DFQATT, SNEGSKA (reference sequence). The CDR3 is made up of 12 amino acids. The V end was cut by 5 bases, the J end by 5 bases, with 12 bases between.

The chain employs TRBV6-6 and TRBJ2-2; D remains ambiguous. V shed 4 bases and J shed 1 base, with 10 bases lying between them. Germline values: CDR1 MNHNY, CDR2 SVGAGI (reference sequence). CDR3 size: 15 residues. CDR3 protein: CASSWPPRNTGELFF. CDR3 DNA: TGTGCCAGCAGTTGGCCTCCCAGGAACACCGGGGAGCTGTTTTTT.

With regard to this clonotype: Germline is not matched at one junction end, which may reflect a read error. V usage is TRBV13 and J usage is TRBJ1-1; 7 nucleotides line up with TRBD1. Germline CDR1 is PRHDT and CDR2 is FYEKMQ (reference sequence). This CDR3 has 16 amino acids. The CDR3 protein is CAGSRPSTGFRAEAFF. Here the CDR3 DNA reads TGTGCCGGCAGCCGACCTTCGACAGGGTTCAGGGCTGAAGCTTTCTTT.

This clonotype was detected a few times. The rearrangement joins TRBV29-1 to TRBJ2-3; D call uncertain. The CDR3 loop spans 16 amino acids. Germline assignment: CDR1 SQVTM and CDR2 ANQGSEA. With 4 bases removed from V and 0 bases from J, the gap between germline ends came to 17 bases. CDR3 sequence: CSVGRLQSSSTDTQYF. CDR3 nucleotide sequence: TGCAGCGTTGGGCGGCTTCAATCTTCTAGCACAGATACGCAGTATTTT.

The chain employs TRBV5-1 and TRBJ2-5; D is ambiguous. CDR3 length equals 14 residues. Trimming left V 0 bases short and J 2 bases short, with 8 bases between. Germline CDR1 and CDR2: SGHRS and YFSETQ. The CDR3 protein is CASSLVPGQETQYF. For the CDR3, the DNA is TGCGCCAGCAGCTTGGTTCCGGGTCAAGAGACCCAGTACTTC.

The CDR3 DNA reads TGTGCCAGCAGCGTTTCATACGGGACATCAGACTACGAGCAGTACTTC. Translating gives CASSVSYGTSDYEQYF. This chain joins TRBV4-2 and TRBJ2-7; TRBD1 is a possible D gene (6 bases). V lost 5 bases to trimming and J lost 3 bases, with 20 bases between them. Per germline, CDR1 LGHNA and CDR2 YNFKEQ. The length of the CDR3 is 16 residues.

The chain joins TRBV5-1 to TRBJ1-1, with D unclear. The CDR3 is 11 residues long. Trimming cost V 5 bases and J 11 bases, with 13 bases left between them. The germline V gene encodes CDR1 SGHRS and CDR2 YFSETQ. CDR3 protein: CASRRTDTAFF. CDR3 DNA: TGCGCCAGCAGACGAACAGACACGGCTTTCTTT.

The V call is TRBV5-5, the J call TRBJ2-3; D is tentatively TRBD1 or TRBD2 (5 bases each). V was clipped by 4 bases and J by 6 bases, with 15 bases between them. The CDR3 consists of 14 residues. Germline V gene data show CDR1 as SGHKS and CDR2 as YYEKEE (reference sequence). The CDR3 region has the DNA TGTGCCAGCAGCGGGGGACCTCCGGTTGATACGCAGTATTTT. Translation gives CASSGGPPVDTQYF. Full variable domain (outside the CDR3, taken from reference TRBV5-5 and TRBJ2-3): DAGVTQSPTHLIKTRGQQVTLRCSPISGHKSVSWYQQVLGQGPQFIFQYYEKEERGRGNFPDRFSARQFPNYSSELNVNALLLGDSALYLCASSGGPPVDTQYFGPGTRLTVL.

This clonotype appeared a single time. This chain connects TRBV6-6 to TRBJ1-5, with D unresolved. Per germline, CDR1 MNHNY and CDR2 SVGAGI (reference sequence). The ends were cut back, 2 bases at V and 6 bases at J, with 23 bases in the middle. The CDR3 is made up of 18 amino acids. The CDR3 here is CASSYRLWLNNVGQPQHF. As DNA, the CDR3 is TGTGCCAGCAGTTACCGGCTTTGGTTAAACAACGTGGGTCAGCCCCAGCATTTT.

In this sample, this clonotype turned up a few times. In DNA, the CDR3 is TGTGCCAGCACCCGACTAGCGGGAGCGGACGAGCAGTACTTC. Protein: CASTRLAGADEQYF. The V and J genes are TRBV6-5 and TRBJ2-7, with 12 bases matching TRBD2. The CDR3 extends over 14 amino acids. Germline CDR1 and CDR2: MNHEY and SVGAGI. The trim removed 7 bases at V and 5 bases at J, leaving 6 bases unmatched.

J is TRBJ2-5 and V is TRBV20-1, with D possibly called TRBD1 or TRBD2 (6 bases each). CDR3 size: 16 residues. With 3 bases removed from V and 4 bases from J, the gap between germline ends came to 21 bases. Germline loops: CDR1 DFQATT, CDR2 SNEGSKA (reference sequence). The CDR3: CSASRLTGARGETQYF. CDR3 DNA: TGCAGTGCTAGTAGATTAACGGGGGCGCGGGGAGAGACCCAGTACTTC.

The rearrangement links TRBV20-1 to TRBJ2-7, with a weak D call TRBD1 (6 bases). The CDR3 sequence is 12 residues long. Germline CDR1 is DFQATT and CDR2 is SNEGSKA (reference sequence). Trimming took off 6 bases at V and 2 bases at J, with 11 bases between the two ends. CDR3 sequence reads: CSARTATYEQYF. Here the CDR3 DNA reads TGCAGTGCGAGGACAGCAACCTACGAGCAGTACTTC.

As to this clonotype: This clone may be a read error of a much larger clone one base away. This chain joins TRBV29-1 and TRBJ2-5; TRBD2 is a possible D gene (5 bases). Deletions cut 5 bases from V and 5 bases from J, with 18 bases between. This CDR3 comprises 14 residues. Germline CDR1 is SQVTM and CDR2 is ANQGSEA. In nucleotides, the CDR3 is TGCAGCGTTTTACCAGTCATAGGACTGGAGACCCAGTACTTC. Its translation: CSVLPVIGLETQYF.

The sample holds a few counts of this clonotype. The V gene is TRBV20-1, the J gene TRBJ2-7; no clear D gene. This CDR3 region has 12 residues. Trimming removed 7 bases from V and 2 bases from J, with 12 bases in between. Germline assignment: CDR1 DFQATT and CDR2 SNEGSKA (reference sequence). The DNA of the CDR3 is TGCAGTGTCAAGAGGAGAACCTACGAGCAGTACTTC. Its protein is CSVKRRTYEQYF.

The chain recombines TRBV2 with TRBJ2-3; TRBD2 matches at 13 bases. Per the germline V gene, CDR1 is SNHLY and CDR2 is FYNNEI. This CDR3 has 15 amino acids. V was clipped by 6 bases and J by 4 bases; unmatched bases: 4. CDR3 sequence reads: CASSQLAGGADTQYF. Here the CDR3 DNA reads TGTGCCAGCAGCCAACTAGCGGGAGGGGCAGATACGCAGTATTTT.

V is TRBV20-1 and J is TRBJ2-1; weak D call: TRBD2 (6 bases). Germline-derived CDR1 and CDR2 are DFQATT and SNEGSKA (reference sequence). The length of the CDR3 is 16 residues. The V end lost 3 bases, the J end lost 0 bases, and 15 bases lay between the germline ends. The chain's CDR3 is CSASAYRAGSYNEQFF. CDR3 nucleotide sequence: TGCAGTGCTAGCGCTTATCGAGCGGGCTCCTACAATGAGCAGTTCTTC.

In this sample, this clonotype turned up once. The chain links TRBV4-3 to TRBJ2-5, with a tentative D call TRBD1 (5 bases). V was shortened by 11 bases and J by 1 base, with 14 bases between the two germline ends. Germline V gene data show CDR1 as LGHNA and CDR2 as YSLEER. This CDR3 comprises 13 residues. In nucleotides, the CDR3 is TGCGCCGCCCCCAGGGCGATCCAAGAGACCCAGTACTTC. Protein: CAAPRAIQETQYF.

V and J are TRBV7-2 and TRBJ2-3; D is unclear. The J call could be wrong; TRBJ1-5 is a better fit for the DNA end. The V gene's germline CDR1 is SGHTA and CDR2 FQGNSA. This CDR3 has 12 residues. CDR3 in amino acids: CASSLRPDTQHF. The CDR3 bases are TGTGCCAGCAGCTTACGACCAGATACGCAGCATTTT.

This clonotype was found once. The CDR3 loop is CASSIEGDRGIQYF. The DNA for the CDR3 is TGTGCCAGTAGTATTGAAGGGGACCGGGGCATTCAGTACTTC. V is TRBV19 and J is TRBJ2-4; D might be TRBD1 or TRBD2, each matching 5 bases. Germline assignment: CDR1 LNHDA and CDR2 SQIVND (reference sequence). CDR3 length equals 14 residues. Trimming stripped 3 bases from V and 9 bases from J, with 15 bases between.

This clonotype was counted a few times. This chain joins TRBV10-3 and TRBJ2-7; TRBD2 aligns across 9 bases. The CDR3 contains 14 residues. Trimming took 3 bases from V and 3 from J; bases not matched to a gene: 3. Germline-derived CDR1 and CDR2 are ENHRY and SYGVKD. The CDR3 DNA reads as TGTGCCATCAGTGATTCTAGCGGGGACTACGAGCAGTACTTC. Protein: CAISDSSGDYEQYF.